The 5 T cell receptor delta chains below were found in one sample sequenced in a study of gamma-delta chains in newborns, infants, children (dated by TCRdb to the late 2010s). TCRdb lists the instrument as Illumina MiSeq. Clones were re-identified by TCRdb from the public reads with CATT, and rows with the same DNA were merged. The sample table contains fewer than 8,500 delta-chain clones; only one count was recorded for 0.66% of them. The ten most abundant clones make up around a sixth of the sample. Sequences were obtained from blood. Receptors originate from a child who was a newborn, infant or young child, either healthy, febrile or measles-vaccinated (not recorded which).

Details on this clone: With a far larger clone one base away, a read error is the likely cause. This chain joins TRDV2 and TRDJ3; D uncertain. V was clipped by 3 bases and J by 3 bases, with 11 bases between them. The CDR3 covers 16 residues. In germline, CDR1 is GEAIGNYY, CDR2 EKD. CDR3 sequence: CACDAVDYWDTRQMFF. Written as DNA, the CDR3 is TGTGCCTGTGACGCCGTGGACTACTGGGACACCCGACAGATGTTTTTC.

This clone was observed a handful of times. Germline is not matched at one junction end, which may reflect a read error. The sample carries other DNA sequences with the same CDR3. The chain combines TRDV2 with TRDJ2; 8 nucleotides agree with TRDD3. The CDR3 is made up of 16 amino acids. The germline V gene encodes CDR1 GEAIGNYY and CDR2 EKD. The CDR3 DNA reads TGTGCCTGTGACAAACTGGGGGCTACTTTGACAGCCCAACTCTTCTTT. Residues: CACDKLGATLTAQLFF.

Sample share makes this clone medium-sized. The sample has other DNA sequences that encode this CDR3 too. The CDR3 DNA reads TGTGCCTGTGACACGGCGGGATTGACAGCACAACTCTTCTTT. It translates to CACDTAGLTAQLFF. V is TRDV2 and J is TRDJ2; no definite D call. With 1 base removed from V and 2 bases from J, the gap between germline ends came to 7 bases. The CDR3 runs 14 residues. Germline V gene lookup returns CDR1 GEAIGNYY and CDR2 EKD.

This clone is medium-sized (0.01 to 0.1%) in the sample. J is TRDJ1 and V is TRDV2, with TRDD3 matching over 9 bases. CDR1 is GEAIGNYY, CDR2 EKD, per germline. The length of the CDR3 is 14 residues. With 3 bases clipped from V and 4 bases from J, the junction kept 5 bases outside the gene matches. CDR3 sequence: CACDALGDFDKLIF. CDR3 coding DNA: TGTGCCTGTGACGCTCTGGGGGATTTCGATAAACTCATCTTT.

This clone was detected only a few times. This sequence may be a read error, since a much larger clone differs from it by one base. Other DNA sequences in the same sample also yield this CDR3. The rearrangement joins TRDV2 to TRDJ3; TRDD3 is a possible D gene (6 bases). The CDR3 is 18 residues long. The germline V gene encodes CDR1 GEAIGNYY and CDR2 EKD. As DNA, the CDR3 is TGCGCCTGTGACTCCTTACTGGGTAGCTCCTGGGACACCCGACAGATGTTTTTC. Translation: CACDSLLGSSWDTRQMFF.